This T cell receptor (beta chain) comes out of a study of cytomegalovirus exposure and HLA in healthy donors. The PCR had 60 Vbeta and 13 Jbeta primers. Method: immunoSEQ multiplex PCR; TCRdb's copy keeps in-frame clones and lacks some. The sample lists 170,000 or so clones; around 80% were seen once. Trimming at V came to 8 bases and at J to 6 bases, leaving 5 bases not matched to a gene. The CDR3 has 14 residues. Germline V gene lookup returns CDR1 MDHEN and CDR2 SYDVKM. Concerning this clone: Its target is not known.

Study-wide points: By HLA locus, TCR association rates varied in a later analysis, with DRB1 showing the most and HLA-C the fewest.

The origin of this receptor is a woman in her twenties or thirties in good health and CMV-seronegative. The chain has TRBV28 and TRBJ1-6; 9 bases align to TRBD1. Sequences were obtained from PBMCs. As DNA, the CDR3 is TGTGCCAGCGCACCGGGACAGGGTAATTCACCCCTCCACTTT. This gives the protein CASAPGQGNSPLHF.